These T cell receptor beta chains were read from a single sample in a study of T-cell reconstitution after alpha-beta-depleted transplantation in children. TCRdb re-called the PCR reads through MiXCR, storing one row per CDR3 protein. The sample shows about 260,000 distinct CDR3 sequences, 11% of them seen only once. Sequenced here: peripheral blood, sampled 180 days after TCRalphabeta/CD19-depleted stem cell transplant. The receptors here all came from a male patient between 2 and 15 years old who had a stem cell transplant for chronic granulomatous disease, so the T cells may come from the graft donor. CDR3s leave out the opening cysteine and the closing phenylalanine or tryptophan. Size is omitted from some rows. Given values are once, few, many or a class for expanded clones.

TRBJ2-1	TRBV14	many	ASSLTSGKYNEQF
TRBJ2-1	TRBV5-5	-	ASSLAGDRGYNEQF
TRBJ1-1	TRBV7-2	-	ASSFLFRDREAL
TRBJ2-1	TRBV14	many	ASSQVNSWALF
TRBJ1-3	TRBV12-3/TRBV12-4	many	ASSPLGRPADTIY
TRBJ2-1	TRBV29-1	many	SVEGGTYNEQF
TRBJ2-7	TRBV12-3/TRBV12-4	many	ASSSTGATFGGTTYEQY
TRBJ2-1	TRBV10-3	many	AISESGERTEQF
TRBJ1-2	TRBV11-2	many	ASSLRTGASYGYT
TRBJ2-3	TRBV24-1	many	ATSDVTDTQY
TRBJ2-7	TRBV18	-	ASSPLTGENEQY
TRBJ2-7	TRBV28	many	ASGGAYEQY
TRBJ2-1	TRBV11-2	many	ASLGQGNSYNEQF
TRBJ1-4	TRBV3-1	many	ASSQDREFNEKLF
TRBJ1-3	TRBV7-2	many	ASSRGNGNTIY
TRBJ2-7	TRBV12-3/TRBV12-4	many	ASSLEVTEGGTHEQY
TRBJ2-5	TRBV1	many	TSSQDRLNQETQY
TRBJ2-7	TRBV12-3/TRBV12-4	many	ASSFTGGYEQY
TRBJ2-3	TRBV6-2/TRBV6-3	many	ASSYSSRRGDTQY
TRBJ1-1	TRBV18	many	ASSPLHKGTWMNTEAF
TRBJ2-7	TRBV5-5	-	ASSLPPGQGYEQY
TRBJ2-3	TRBV11-3	few	ASSQPGHPTDTQY
TRBJ2-1	TRBV3-1	many	ASSQDPVNEQF
TRBJ2-3	TRBV10-3	once	AIMSSDTQY
TRBJ1-2	TRBV2	many	ASSQGLSFANYGYT
TRBJ1-5	TRBV27	many	ASSLNYDSNQPQH